These T cell receptor beta chains were read from a single sample in a study of graft-versus-host responses after intestinal transplantation. Their target antigens are unknown. Repertoires were generated with immunoSEQ multiplex PCR, while TCRdb's copy carries only in-frame clones and drops some. The repertoire holds tens of thousands of clones, with 75% to 95% as singletons. Sequenced here: unstimulated CD8+ T cells sorted from spleen or lymph node cells, sampled before intestinal transplant. Source of these receptors: a human donor who received an intestinal transplant. The CDR3 runs from the conserved cysteine through the conserved F or W. D genes are given only for firm matches. Expanded clones are given a class, and other clones once, few, many or no size at all.

>once|TRBJ1-1|TRBV19|.
TGTGCCAGTAGTAGAGGGACCGCGGGGACTGAAGCTTTCTTT
CASSRGTAGTEAFF
>.|TRBJ1-4|TRBV7-8|.
TGTGCCAGCAGCTTATCGGGCAGGGTAGAACCCGGAACCCTCCATTTT
CASSLSGRVEPGTLHF
>.|TRBJ2-1|TRBV4-1|.
TGCGCCAGCAGCCAAGAACAGGAGTTCTCCTACAATGAGCAGTTCTTC
CASSQEQEFSYNEQFF
>.|TRBJ1-4|TRBV9|TRBD1
TGTGCCAGCAGCGGCGGACAGGGGGGGGAAAAACTGTTTTTT
CASSGGQGGEKLFF
>.|TRBJ1-1|TRBV5-4|.
TGTGCCAGCAGCATTGAGCCAGGGATCGTGAACACTGAAGCTTTCTTT
CASSIEPGIVNTEAFF
>.|TRBJ1-3|TRBV7-9|TRBD1
TGTGCCAGCAGCTTACGGCCGGCAGGGGGTGGAAACACCATATATTTT
CASSLRPAGGGNTIYF
>.|TRBJ1-2|TRBV7-9|.
TGTGCCAGCAGCTTTGTTGGGAGCTATGGCTACACCTTC
CASSFVGSYGYTF
>once|TRBJ2-1|TRBV14|TRBD2
TGTGCCAGCAGCCGAGTTGGACTAGCGGGAGATAATGAGCAGTTCTTC
CASSRVGLAGDNEQFF
>.|TRBJ2-2|TRBV7-6|TRBD1
TGTGCCAGCAGCCGAGGACAGGGGCCGCAAACCGGGGAGCTGTTTTTT
CASSRGQGPQTGELFF
>.|TRBJ1-2|TRBV29-1|.
TGCAGCGTTGAAGTGCCTGGCTACTATGGCTACACCTTC
CSVEVPGYYGYTF
>.|TRBJ2-2|TRBV12-5|.
TGTGCTAGTGGTTTGGTTACGAGTGGTCCAGGGATCAACACCGGGGAGCTGTTTTTT
CASGLVTSGPGINTGELFF
>.|TRBJ2-3|TRBV5-4|TRBD2
TGTGCCAGCAGCGGGGGACTAGCGGGAGGTTTCACAGATACGCAGTATTTT
CASSGGLAGGFTDTQYF
>.|TRBJ1-2|TRBV15|.
TGTGCCACCAGCAGAGACCAATTCAGGGACTATGGCTACACCTTC
CATSRDQFRDYGYTF